Described below is a single T cell receptor beta chain sequence and its context. Assay: immunoSEQ multiplex PCR; the TCRdb copy retains only in-frame clones and omits some. The repertoire has 250,000 or so clones, about 88% of them found once; the top ten carry roughly 4.9%. Patients at the Seattle site were enrolled during active infection and followed longitudinally. The data stem from a study of blood T cell repertoires in COVID-19. V shed 4 bases and J 8 bases; nucleotides not matched to a gene: 9. Per the germline V gene, CDR1 is SGHRS and CDR2 is YFSETQ. The CDR3 is made up of 14 amino acids. The genes are TRBV5-1 and TRBJ1-2, with TRBD1 matching 9 bases. The TCR originated in a woman aged 55-75 years with COVID-19, enrolled during active disease. Sequencing used peripheral blood. CDR3 DNA sequence: TGCGCCAGCAGCCAGACGACAGGGGGTGGCGGCTACACCTTC. Its translation: CASSQTTGGGGYTF.